Sequencing of this T cell receptor (beta chain) was carried out in a study of blood T cell repertoires in COVID-19 (TCRdb year 2020). Context from the whole study: Samples covering the acute and convalescent phases of COVID-19 were provided by collaborators in the United States, Italy and Spain. Deeply sampled blood TCRbeta repertoires from subjects exposed to, actively infected with, or recovered from COVID-19 were included in the dataset. Where available, HLA class I and class II types were taken from metadata supplied by the sample provider and were not determined by assay-based typing. Nearly every sample came with metadata listing a de-identified subject ID, COVID-19 status, age in years and sex. The prospective study material was composed of cDNA or gDNA derived from T cells, B-cell-depleted T cells, or PBMCs. The samples were drawn from the first 160 participants of the ongoing ImmuneRACE study and from 1,254 subjects provided by 6 global collaborators. The repertoires were released in a freely available public database intended as a resource for research on the immune response to SARS-CoV-2. The research as a whole found: Clinical and demographic metadata were provided uncurated, with the amount varying by source and participant.

Compared with germline, V lacks 0 bases and J lacks 6 bases; bases without a gene match: 6. CDR1 and CDR2 are drawn from the germline V gene: SGHAT, FQNNGV. From cysteine to phenylalanine, the CDR3 is 16 amino acids long. CDR3 DNA is the only sequence kept; it has 48 bases, read in frame from the first base. TCRbeta CDR3 regions were amplified from genomic DNA using the immunoSEQ Assay, a bias-controlled multiplex PCR. The paper's processing steps were these. Nucleated cell counts per sample were estimated from amplification of reference gene primers within the assay. To quantify the absolute abundance of each unique TCRbeta CDR3 rearrangement, sequence reads were collapsed and filtered. For each sample, productive Simpson clonality was calculated as the square root of Simpson's diversity index across productive rearrangements. TCRdb provides this immuneACCESS table in a form limited to in-frame rearrangements. Some clones are lacking; in checked studies, under half of them reflect an unresolved V gene, and why the rest are absent is not known. The V and J calls and the clone size are those of that table, but D and trimming were determined from the DNA. Here the sample has under 200,000 clones; roughly 90% occur a single time. About 10% of the sample goes to the ten largest clones.

Of note for this clone: Its cognate antigen has yet to be identified. Base qualities are missing; no much larger clone stands one base away.

One collaborating source in Seattle enrolled patients while the patients were actively infected and followed the patients over time throughout the course of disease. Each collaborating institution followed its own protocols to collect whole blood in K2EDTA tubes. For TCRbeta analysis, collaborator samples were shipped as frozen whole blood, as isolated PBMCs, or as DNA extracted from either sample type. The TCR sequence derives from a woman in her sixties with COVID-19, enrolled during active disease. The sequencing input was peripheral blood. The sequence is built from TRBV11-2 and TRBJ2-1; 9 junctional bases match TRBD2. CDR3 sequence: CASSLDWREGSNEQFF. The DNA reads as follows: TGTGCCAGCAGCTTAGATTGGCGGGAGGGGAGCAATGAGCAGTTCTTC. The entire variable domain, with the stretches around the CDR3 drawn from the reference TRBV11-2 and TRBJ2-1 proteins, is EAGVAQSPRYKIIEKRQSVAFWCNPISGHATLYWYQQILGQGPKLLIQFQNNGVVDDSQLPKDRFSAERLKGVDSTLKIQPAKLEDSAVYLCASSLDWREGSNEQFFGPGTRLTVL.